A single sample is the source of the 23 T cell receptor beta chains below, sequenced in a study of blood T cells in healthy people across ages. PCR was performed a second time for about 6 to 11 cycles using a sample-barcoded 5' primer and a J-beta primer mix. TCRdb analysed the 5' RACE reads with MiXCR anew, one entry per CDR3 protein. The data show 1,300,000 or so distinct CDR3 sequences, almost 60% seen once. The sample taken for sequencing was blood. All receptors come from a man younger than 30 in good health.

This clonotype was seen a handful of times. The chain uses TRBV4-1 and TRBJ2-7, with a weak D call TRBD1 (5 bases). Trimming left V 5 bases short and J 3 bases short, with 17 bases between. There are 15 residues in the CDR3. In germline, CDR1 is MGHRA, CDR2 YSYEKL. CDR3 sequence: CASSFRVYRGYEQYF. The CDR3 nucleotides read TGCGCCAGCAGCTTCAGGGTCTACAGAGGCTACGAGCAGTACTTC.

This clonotype was seen ten or more times. J is TRBJ2-1 and V is TRBV7-2; maybe TRBD2 (5 bases). Germline-derived CDR1 and CDR2 are SGHTA and FQGNSA. Trimming removed 4 bases at V and 7 bases at J, with 20 bases between. CDR3 length: 16 residues. DNA for the CDR3: TGTGCCAGCAGCTCCCAGGCCCTACTGACGGGGAATGAGCAGTTCTTC. This codes for CASSSQALLTGNEQFF.

The chain employs TRBV6-5 and TRBJ2-7; TRBD1 might be the D (6 bases). The germline CDR1 and CDR2 sequences are MNHEY and SVGAGI. V was clipped by 4 bases and J by 0 bases, with 10 bases between them. The CDR3 consists of 14 residues. The CDR3 protein is CASSSGHRSYEQYF. The CDR3 nucleotides read TGTGCCAGCAGTTCGGGACATCGCTCCTACGAGCAGTACTTC.

This sequence joins TRBV6-2 or TRBV6-3 and TRBJ2-1; tentative D call: TRBD2 (5 bases). Germline V CDR1 and CDR2: MNHEY, SVGEGT. This CDR3 spans 13 amino acids. Deletions cut 6 bases from V and 9 bases from J, with 15 bases between. The CDR3, as DNA: TGTGCCAGCAGCCCCGACTCTGCGGGTGAGCAGTTCTTC. Translation gives CASSPDSAGEQFF.

The rearrangement links TRBV27 to TRBJ2-1; 12 bases match TRBD1. V was pared by 5 bases and J by 10 bases, with 9 bases of the junction left unmatched. The CDR3 has 15 amino acids. Germline CDR1 is MNHEY and CDR2 is SMNVEV (reference sequence). CDR3 amino acids: CASSPRDRGQKEQFF. The CDR3 coding sequence is TGTGCCAGCAGTCCCAGGGACAGGGGGCAAAAGGAGCAGTTCTTC.

As DNA, the CDR3 is TGTGCCAGCAGTTTCGTGAGAATCTACAATGAGCAGTACTTC. Amino acid sequence: CASSFVRIYNEQYF. The genes are TRBV12-3 or TRBV12-4 and TRBJ2-1; no clear D. The J call may be faulty, since TRBJ2-7 better matches the DNA end. The CDR3 contains 14 residues.

The V gene is TRBV7-9, the J gene TRBJ2-1; TRBD2 matches at 9 bases. This CDR3 spans 14 amino acids. Trimming cost V 5 bases and J 10 bases; bases outside gene matches: 9. Germline CDR1 and CDR2: SEHNR and FQNEAQ (reference sequence). Here the CDR3 DNA reads TGTGCCAGCAGCCCACGGACTAGCGAGAGAGAGCAGTTCTTC. It is translated as CASSPRTSEREQFF.

This clonotype turned up a few times. CDR3 protein: CAISESQGSSNYGYTF. CDR3 bases: TGTGCCATCAGTGAGTCCCAGGGATCGTCTAACTATGGCTACACCTTC. The chain recombines TRBV10-3 with TRBJ1-2; the D gene is possibly TRBD1 (5 bases). This CDR3 spans 16 amino acids. The germline gives CDR1 ENHRY, CDR2 SYGVKD. Trimming left V 0 bases short and J 0 bases short, with 11 bases between.

The chain carries TRBV27 and TRBJ2-1, with D tentatively TRBD2 (6 bases). This CDR3 is built from 16 residues. V dropped 0 bases and J dropped 4 bases, with 13 bases sitting between them. The V gene's germline CDR1 is MNHEY and CDR2 SMNVEV (reference sequence). CDR3 sequence (DNA): TGTGCCAGCAGTTTATCGTTTGGGACTCAGTACAATGAGCAGTTCTTC. Its protein product is CASSLSFGTQYNEQFF.

In this sample, this clonotype turned up once. V usage is TRBV3-1 and J usage is TRBJ2-4; no clear D gene. V dropped 1 base and J dropped 11 bases, with 6 bases sitting between them. Per the germline V gene, CDR1 is LGHDT and CDR2 is YNNKEL (reference sequence). There are 11 residues in the CDR3. In DNA form, the CDR3 reads TGTGCCAGCAGCCAAGTGGACGTTCAGTACTTC. Protein: CASSQVDVQYF.

The J gene is TRBJ2-7, the V gene TRBV5-1; D remains unclear. The J call could be wrong; TRBJ2-5 is a better fit for the DNA end. This CDR3 has 15 amino acids. The germline CDR1 and CDR2 sequences are SGHRS and YFSETQ. The DNA of the CDR3 is TGCGCCAGCAGCCCTAGTTCTGGGGTCGGGGAGACCCAGTACTTC. Encoded protein: CASSPSSGVGETQYF.

This clonotype was observed a handful of times. The chain recombines TRBV20-1 with TRBJ2-1, with D maybe TRBD2 (5 bases). Germline-derived CDR1 and CDR2 are DFQATT and SNEGSKA (reference sequence). Deletions cut 6 bases from V and 7 bases from J, with 16 bases between. This CDR3 is built from 13 residues. CDR3 DNA sequence: TGCAGTGCGCGAGCGGCGGGTCGGAATGAGCAGTTCTTC. It encodes CSARAAGRNEQFF.

The V call is TRBV20-1, the J call TRBJ2-1, with 11 bases fitting TRBD2. The CDR3 runs 16 residues. CDR1 and CDR2 from the germline V gene are DFQATT and SNEGSKA (reference sequence). The V segment lost 5 bases and the J segment 0 bases; nucleotides outside the gene matches: 6. CDR3 coding DNA: TGCAGTGCTGCTCTAGCGGGAGGCTTCTCCTACAATGAGCAGTTCTTC. Translation: CSAALAGGFSYNEQFF.

This clonotype has just a few counts. The chain uses TRBV29-1 and TRBJ1-2; TRBD1 is a possible D gene (6 bases). Per the germline V gene, CDR1 is SQVTM and CDR2 is ANQGSEA. Trimming took 7 bases from V and 0 from J, leaving 15 bases between them. This CDR3 contains 14 residues. This CDR3 is CSATRDTSNYGYTF. CDR3 DNA: TGCAGCGCTACCCGGGACACGTCTAACTATGGCTACACCTTC. Complete variable domain (other parts from reference TRBV29-1 and TRBJ1-2): SAVISQKPSRDICQRGTSLTIQCQVDSQVTMMFWYRQQPGQSLTLIATANQGSEATYESGFVIDKFPISRPNLTFSTLTVSNMSPEDSSIYLCSATRDTSNYGYTFGSGTRLTVV.

The chain carries TRBV20-1 and TRBJ1-2, with a weak D call TRBD1 (5 bases). The CDR3 sequence is 18 residues long. Trimming removed 0 bases from V and 0 bases from J, with 20 bases in between. The germline CDR1 and CDR2 sequences are DFQATT and SNEGSKA (reference sequence). CDR3 sequence: CSARDYGGRAPANYGYTF. The CDR3 DNA reads TGCAGTGCTAGAGATTACGGCGGCAGGGCACCAGCTAACTATGGCTACACCTTC.

V and J are TRBV7-2 and TRBJ2-1; D not certain. The CDR3 covers 15 residues. V was pared by 5 bases and J by 5 bases, with 16 bases between. The germline V gene has CDR1 SGHTA and CDR2 FQGNSA. The CDR3 DNA reads TGTGCCAGCAGCATACGGTTGAGTTATGACAATGAGCAGTTCTTC. Its protein is CASSIRLSYDNEQFF.

The chain uses TRBV18 and TRBJ2-3; 7 bases align to TRBD2. V trimming: 2 bases; J trimming: 4 bases; junction bases outside the gene matches: 12. Germline V lookup: CDR1 KGHSH, CDR2 LQKENI. This CDR3 is 17 amino acids long. CDR3 loop: CASSPSSGGVKADTQYF. In DNA, the CDR3 is TGTGCCAGCTCACCAAGTTCGGGGGGAGTTAAAGCAGATACGCAGTATTTT.

The chain is built from TRBV21-1 and TRBJ1-5; the table gives TRBD1 as D, unverified against the DNA. TRBV21-1 is recorded as a pseudogene. The CDR3 loop spans 15 amino acids. CDR3 DNA sequence: TGTGCCAGCAGTAAAAGACAGGGGCCTTTCCAGCCCCAGCATTTT. Translating it yields CASSKRQGPFQPQHF.

This clonotype appeared a few times. This chain connects TRBV11-2 to TRBJ2-7, with TRBD2 as a possible D gene (5 bases). Germline V lookup: CDR1 SGHAT, CDR2 FQNNGV. The V gene lost 5 bases and the J gene lost 6 bases, with 14 bases spanning the gap. CDR3 length equals 13 residues. Written as DNA, the CDR3 is TGTGCCAGCAGCCGGGGATACTCTGGCGAGCAGTACTTC. Translated: CASSRGYSGEQYF.

There are a few counts of this clonotype. The chain recombines TRBV6-2 or TRBV6-3 with TRBJ2-5; D uncertain. CDR1 is MNHEY, CDR2 SVGEGT, per germline. The ends were cut back, 5 bases at V and 4 bases at J, with 5 bases in the middle. The CDR3 totals 11 residues. Here the CDR3 DNA reads TGTGCCAGCAGTAAGACAGAGACCCAGTACTTC. Protein product: CASSKTETQYF.

This chain links TRBV4-3 with TRBJ1-2, with 7 nucleotides matching TRBD1. After removal of 3 bases from V and 8 bases from J, the junction contained 15 bases not matched to a gene. Germline V gene sequence: CDR1 LGHNA, CDR2 YSLEER. This CDR3 is built from 16 residues. The CDR3: CASSHALRQGNDGYTF. The CDR3, as DNA: TGCGCCAGCAGCCATGCCCTCCGACAGGGAAACGACGGCTACACCTTC.

The chain has TRBV12-3 or TRBV12-4 and TRBJ2-3, with D perhaps given as TRBD1 or TRBD2 (7 bases each). The CDR3 has 15 residues. The V end lost 6 bases, the J end lost 2 bases, and 15 bases lay between the germline ends. In DNA, the CDR3 is TGTGCCAGCAGCTCCCAGGGGGGGGACACAGATACGCAGTATTTT. Its protein is CASSSQGGDTDTQYF.

This clonotype was detected a few times. The chain has TRBV27 and TRBJ1-5, with D maybe TRBD1 (5 bases). Trimming cost V 2 bases and J 4 bases, with 9 bases left between them. There are 14 residues in the CDR3. CDR1 is MNHEY, CDR2 SMNVEV, per germline (reference sequence). CDR3 DNA sequence: TGTGCCAGCAGTTTACTCGGGGCTAATCAGCCCCAGCATTTT. Translation gives CASSLLGANQPQHF.